This T cell receptor (beta chain) was captured by sequencing in a study of blood T cell repertoires in COVID-19. Study-level information: The United States, Italy and Spain were the sources of the acute and convalescent COVID-19 samples. PBMCs, B-cell-depleted T cells, or T cells were the source of the cDNA or gDNA that made up the material.

Germline V CDR1 and CDR2: PRHDT, FYEKMQ (reference sequence). V was shortened by 5 bases and J by 8 bases, with 15 bases between the two germline ends. The CDR3 length is 14 residues. This clone showed up just once. Original processing methods: Amplified reference gene primers provided the basis for estimating nucleated cell counts. Produced via immunoSEQ multiplex PCR; TCRdb's table is partial and in-frame only. The V and J calls and the clone size are those of that table, but D and trimming were determined from the DNA. This table has about 160,000 clones, 87% appearing once. The chain joins TRBV13 to TRBJ1-4, with D perhaps TRBD1 (5 bases). Sequencing used peripheral blood. This sequence was found in a woman aged 55-69 years with active or convalescent COVID-19. Here the CDR3 reads CASSLRAGNEKLFF. DNA of the CDR3: TGTGCCAGCAGCCTACGGGCAGGGAACGAAAAACTGTTTTTT.